This passage covers 9 T cell receptor beta chains from one sample sequenced in a study of shared clonotypes between healthy human individuals. Clones were sequenced by immunoSEQ multiplex PCR, and TCRdb holds only the in-frame ones, with some missing. The sample records 550,000 to 850,000 clones, over 60% being singletons. Material for sequencing was memory CD4+ T cells sorted from blood. Noted subset: CD45RA-negative fraction. The receptors come from a woman aged 25 to 45 in good health.

CDR3 nucleotide sequence: TGTGCCAGCAGCTTAGATCGAGGGTATGGCTACACCTTC. Residues: CASSLDRGYGYTF. The rearrangement joins TRBV7-2 to TRBJ1-2, with D unclear. V was cut by 1 base and J by 5 bases, with 8 bases left in between. Per germline, CDR1 SGHTA and CDR2 FQGNSA. The CDR3 is 13 residues long.

The chain joins TRBV30 to TRBJ1-1; no firm D call. The germline V gene encodes CDR1 GTSNPN and CDR2 SVGIG (reference sequence). V was shortened by 0 bases and J by 6 bases, with 11 bases between the two germline ends. The CDR3 is 13 residues long. This CDR3 reads CAWSVPGGAEAFF. CDR3 nucleotide sequence: TGTGCCTGGAGTGTCCCCGGTGGGGCTGAAGCTTTCTTT. The complete variable domain, with remaining parts taken from reference TRBV30 and TRBJ1-1, reads SQTIHQWPATLVQPVGSPLSLECTVEGTSNPNLYWYRQAAGRGLQLLFYSVGIGQISSEVPQNLSASRPQDRQFILSSKKLLLSDSGFYLCAWSVPGGAEAFFGQGTRLTVV.

This clone was observed once. The J gene is TRBJ2-1, the V gene TRBV6-4, with TRBD1 identical over 7 bases. The length of the CDR3 is 14 residues. The V gene's germline CDR1 is MRHNA and CDR2 SNTAGT. The trim removed 5 bases at V and 3 bases at J, leaving 4 bases unmatched. CDR3: CASSLRQGYNEQFF. The CDR3 nucleotides are TGTGCCAGCAGTCTGAGACAGGGCTACAATGAGCAGTTCTTC.

With regard to this clone: This sequence may be a read error, since a much larger clone differs from it by one base. At the DNA level, this CDR3 is encoded by other sequences in the same sample as well. The chain carries TRBV7-9 and TRBJ1-4, with D tentatively TRBD1 (6 bases). Per germline, CDR1 SEHNR and CDR2 FQNEAQ (reference sequence). With 5 bases removed from V and 0 bases from J, the gap between germline ends came to 7 bases. This CDR3 comprises 14 residues. CDR3 in amino acids: CASSRTATNEKLFF. As DNA, the CDR3 is TGTGCCAGCAGCCGGACAGCAACTAATGAAAAACTGTTTTTT. Drawing the rest from reference TRBV7-9 and TRBJ1-4, the complete variable domain is DTGVSQNPRHKITKRGQNVTFRCDPISEHNRLYWYRQTLGQGPEFLTYFQNEAQLEKSRLLSDRFSAERPKGSFSTLEIQRTEQGDSAMYLCASSRTATNEKLFFGSGTQLSVL.

V gene TRBV19 combines with J gene TRBJ1-1; perhaps TRBD1 as D (5 bases). CDR3 length equals 15 residues. Trimming stripped 4 bases from V and 4 bases from J, with 16 bases between. Germline-derived CDR1 and CDR2 are LNHDA and SQIVND (reference sequence). This chain's CDR3 is CASSTPRGTSTEAFF. DNA for the CDR3: TGTGCCAGTAGTACCCCCCGGGGGACTAGCACTGAAGCTTTCTTT.

This clone occurred a few times. The chain is built from TRBV10-1 and TRBJ2-3; 10 bases are shared with TRBD2. Germline V gives CDR1 WNHNN, CDR2 SYGVQD (reference sequence). J lost 6 bases, V lost 5 bases, and 11 bases had no gene match. This CDR3 comprises 16 residues. CDR3 nucleotide sequence: TGCGCCAGCAGTCCCAGCGGGAGGGGTATAATGGATACGCAGTATTTT. This gives the protein CASSPSGRGIMDTQYF.

The chain joins TRBV28 to TRBJ1-4, with D hard to call. Germline V CDR1 and CDR2: MDHEN, SYDVKM. This CDR3 has 14 residues. V lost 6 bases, J lost 8 bases, and 16 bases lay in between. CDR3 nucleotide sequence: TGTGCCAGCAGCTCCCCTAATGAAGCAGAAAAACTGTTTTTT. This gives the protein CASSSPNEAEKLFF.

This chain joins TRBV28 and TRBJ2-7, with D perhaps matching TRBD1 (6 bases). Trimming shortened V by 3 bases and J by 4 bases, and 13 bases separated the two germline ends. The CDR3 sequence is 14 residues long. The germline CDR1 and CDR2 sequences are MDHEN and SYDVKM. The CDR3 bases are TGTGCCAGCAGTTTGGCAGGGGCGGGTTACGAGCAGTACTTC. It specifies CASSLAGAGYEQYF.

J is TRBJ1-2 and V is TRBV5-1; 7 bases agree with TRBD1. J gave up 6 bases and V 4 bases, and 12 bases lay outside the gene matches. This CDR3 has 15 residues. CDR1 is SGHRS and CDR2 is YFSETQ in the germline V gene. The CDR3 here is CASSISPGTDNGYTF. The CDR3 nucleotides read TGCGCCAGCAGCATCTCACCCGGGACAGATAATGGCTACACCTTC.